This is a list of T cell receptor beta chains from one sample in a study of blood T cell repertoires in COVID-19. Using immunoSEQ multiplex PCR, the repertoire was profiled, and TCRdb retains in-frame clones only, with some absent. The data show a few hundred thousand clones, roughly 87% seen once. Sequences were obtained from peripheral blood. These receptor sequences come from a man between 18 and 35 years old with active or convalescent COVID-19. Both conserved end residues are part of each CDR3. The order of the fields is V gene, clone size, D gene, J gene, CDR3 protein, CDR3 DNA. The D gene is left open where the match is weak. Only some rows state a clone size, as once, few, many or a class for expanded clones.

v_gene: TRBV4-3; abundance: .; d_gene: TRBD2; j_gene: TRBJ2-1; CDR3aa: CASSQGRGGNEQFF; CDR3nt: TGCGCCAGCAGCCAAGGCCGCGGGGGGAATGAGCAGTTCTTC
v_gene: TRBV28; abundance: once; d_gene: .; j_gene: TRBJ2-2; CDR3aa: CASSSLVRTGELFF; CDR3nt: TGTGCCAGCAGTTCTCTAGTCCGTACCGGGGAGCTGTTTTTT
v_gene: TRBV4-1; abundance: .; d_gene: TRBD2; j_gene: TRBJ2-3; CDR3aa: CASSQDMGSGASTDTQYF; CDR3nt: TGCGCCAGCAGCCAAGATATGGGTAGCGGGGCCTCCACAGATACGCAGTATTTT
v_gene: TRBV29-1; abundance: .; d_gene: TRBD2; j_gene: TRBJ2-3; CDR3aa: CSMGLPSTDTQYF; CDR3nt: TGCAGCATGGGACTACCAAGCACAGATACGCAGTATTTT
v_gene: TRBV4-2; abundance: .; d_gene: .; j_gene: TRBJ2-1; CDR3aa: CASRTTASAYNEQFF; CDR3nt: TGTGCCAGCAGGACCACCGCTAGCGCCTACAATGAGCAGTTCTTC
v_gene: TRBV6-5; abundance: .; d_gene: .; j_gene: TRBJ1-1; CDR3aa: CASSYSYRLTEAFF; CDR3nt: TGTGCCAGCAGTTACTCGTACAGGCTTACTGAAGCTTTCTTT
v_gene: TRBV3-1/TRBV3-2; abundance: .; d_gene: .; j_gene: TRBJ1-1; CDR3aa: CASSQGAGEAFF; CDR3nt: TGTGCCAGCAGCCAAGGGGCAGGGGAAGCTTTCTTT
v_gene: TRBV18; abundance: .; d_gene: TRBD1; j_gene: TRBJ1-1; CDR3aa: CASGTTGVGNTEAFF; CDR3nt: TGTGCCAGCGGCACGACAGGGGTGGGGAACACTGAAGCTTTCTTT
v_gene: TRBV7-9; abundance: few; d_gene: TRBD2; j_gene: TRBJ2-1; CDR3aa: CASSLSLAGSYNEQFF; CDR3nt: TGTGCCAGCAGCTTATCATTAGCGGGATCCTACAATGAGCAGTTCTTC
v_gene: TRBV5-1; abundance: .; d_gene: .; j_gene: TRBJ1-1; CDR3aa: CASSSIGGRPLGTEAFF; CDR3nt: TGCGCCAGCAGCTCGATCGGGGGGCGCCCCCTGGGAACTGAAGCTTTCTTT
v_gene: TRBV7-9; abundance: .; d_gene: TRBD2; j_gene: TRBJ2-7; CDR3aa: CASTREEAGAYEQYF; CDR3nt: TGTGCCAGCACGCGAGAGGAAGCGGGAGCCTACGAGCAGTACTTC
v_gene: TRBV5-1; abundance: few; d_gene: .; j_gene: TRBJ1-1; CDR3aa: CASSLYGGAGAEAFF; CDR3nt: TGCGCCAGCAGCTTGTACGGGGGAGCTGGCGCTGAAGCTTTCTTT
v_gene: TRBV9; abundance: once; d_gene: .; j_gene: TRBJ1-2; CDR3aa: CASSPLLGANYGYTF; CDR3nt: TGTGCCAGCAGCCCGCTGTTGGGCGCGAACTATGGCTACACCTTC
v_gene: TRBV7-7; abundance: .; d_gene: .; j_gene: TRBJ2-2; CDR3aa: CASSLRASNTGELFF; CDR3nt: TGTGCCAGCAGCTTGAGAGCATCGAACACCGGGGAGCTGTTTTTT
v_gene: TRBV6-5; abundance: .; d_gene: TRBD2; j_gene: TRBJ2-7; CDR3aa: CASSRTSGSLYEQYF; CDR3nt: TGTGCCAGCAGTCGAACTAGCGGGAGCCTCTACGAGCAGTACTTC
v_gene: TRBV6-5; abundance: .; d_gene: .; j_gene: TRBJ2-7; CDR3aa: CASSYSNPQAEQYF; CDR3nt: TGTGCCAGCAGTTACTCAAACCCCCAAGCCGAGCAGTACTTC
v_gene: TRBV7-9; abundance: .; d_gene: .; j_gene: TRBJ2-5; CDR3aa: CASSLPGVQETQYF; CDR3nt: TGTGCCAGCAGCTTACCAGGGGTTCAAGAGACCCAGTACTTC
v_gene: TRBV5-1; abundance: .; d_gene: .; j_gene: TRBJ2-4; CDR3aa: CASSLYFGGATKNIQYF; CDR3nt: TGCGCCAGCAGCTTGTATTTTGGGGGGGCCACCAAAAACATTCAGTACTTC
v_gene: TRBV11-2; abundance: .; d_gene: .; j_gene: TRBJ2-7; CDR3aa: CASSPGLNYEQYF; CDR3nt: TGTGCCAGCAGCCCGGGACTGAACTACGAGCAGTACTTC
v_gene: TRBV19; abundance: .; d_gene: TRBD1; j_gene: TRBJ1-2; CDR3aa: CASIRSMTGEANYGYTF; CDR3nt: TGTGCCAGTATTCGGAGTATGACAGGGGAAGCTAACTATGGCTACACCTTC
v_gene: TRBV7-6; abundance: .; d_gene: .; j_gene: TRBJ2-2; CDR3aa: CASSLGQAGTGELFF; CDR3nt: TGTGCCAGCAGCTTAGGGCAGGCTGGCACCGGGGAGCTGTTTTTT
v_gene: TRBV4-1; abundance: .; d_gene: TRBD1; j_gene: TRBJ1-1; CDR3aa: CASSQEWDRVGSTEAFF; CDR3nt: TGCGCCAGCAGCCAAGAGTGGGACAGGGTTGGCAGCACTGAAGCTTTCTTT
v_gene: TRBV5-4; abundance: .; d_gene: TRBD1; j_gene: TRBJ1-2; CDR3aa: CASMGTAGYTF; CDR3nt: TGTGCCAGCATGGGGACAGCTGGCTACACCTTC
v_gene: TRBV10-3; abundance: .; d_gene: .; j_gene: TRBJ1-1; CDR3aa: CAITTDSLNTEAFF; CDR3nt: TGTGCCATCACCACCGACAGCTTGAACACTGAAGCTTTCTTT
v_gene: TRBV27; abundance: .; d_gene: .; j_gene: TRBJ2-5; CDR3aa: CASSLSRGPYQETQYF; CDR3nt: TGTGCCAGCAGTTTAAGCAGGGGTCCTTACCAAGAGACCCAGTACTTC
v_gene: TRBV3-1/TRBV3-2; abundance: .; d_gene: .; j_gene: TRBJ1-3; CDR3aa: CASSHPGDTIYF; CDR3nt: TGTGCCAGCAGCCACCCAGGCGACACCATATATTTT
v_gene: TRBV11-2; abundance: .; d_gene: TRBD1; j_gene: TRBJ1-1; CDR3aa: CASSLAHGQGGTEAFF; CDR3nt: TGTGCCAGCAGCTTAGCCCACGGACAGGGAGGCACTGAAGCTTTCTTT
v_gene: TRBV10-2; abundance: .; d_gene: .; j_gene: TRBJ1-3; CDR3aa: CASSSAGISGNTIYF; CDR3nt: TGCGCCAGCAGTTCGGCAGGGATCTCTGGAAACACCATATATTTT
v_gene: TRBV28; abundance: .; d_gene: TRBD1; j_gene: TRBJ1-1; CDR3aa: CATKFQNTGEDEAFF; CDR3nt: TGTGCCACCAAATTCCAGAACACAGGGGAGGATGAAGCTTTCTTT
v_gene: TRBV7-2; abundance: .; d_gene: .; j_gene: TRBJ2-7; CDR3aa: CASSRPGYEQYF; CDR3nt: TGTGCCAGCAGCCGTCCAGGGTACGAGCAGTACTTC
v_gene: TRBV6-4; abundance: .; d_gene: .; j_gene: TRBJ1-2; CDR3aa: CASSDGGPSYGYTF; CDR3nt: TGTGCCAGCAGTGACGGGGGCCCCTCCTATGGCTACACCTTC
v_gene: TRBV28; abundance: .; d_gene: .; j_gene: TRBJ1-1; CDR3aa: CASSFTSTRRAFF; CDR3nt: TGTGCCAGCAGTTTTACCTCGACAAGGCGTGCTTTCTTT
v_gene: TRBV18; abundance: .; d_gene: TRBD1; j_gene: TRBJ1-3; CDR3aa: CASSEPGQGILSGNTIYF; CDR3nt: TGTGCCAGCTCCGAACCGGGACAGGGGATTCTCTCTGGAAACACCATATATTTT
v_gene: TRBV24-1; abundance: .; d_gene: TRBD1; j_gene: TRBJ2-5; CDR3aa: CATSEPGQGPQETQYF; CDR3nt: TGTGCCACCAGTGAGCCGGGACAGGGGCCCCAAGAGACCCAGTACTTC
v_gene: TRBV18; abundance: .; d_gene: .; j_gene: TRBJ2-5; CDR3aa: CASSPGRGQETQYF; CDR3nt: TGTGCCAGCTCACCAGGGCGGGGCCAAGAGACCCAGTACTTC
v_gene: TRBV4-3; abundance: .; d_gene: TRBD2; j_gene: TRBJ2-5; CDR3aa: CASSQDFTSGVGTQYF; CDR3nt: TGCGCCAGCAGCCAAGATTTTACTAGCGGGGTTGGGACCCAGTACTTC
v_gene: TRBV4-3; abundance: .; d_gene: TRBD1; j_gene: TRBJ1-1; CDR3aa: CASSHRDRGRTEAFF; CDR3nt: TGCGCCAGCAGCCATCGGGACAGGGGGCGAACTGAAGCTTTCTTT
v_gene: TRBV11-2; abundance: .; d_gene: TRBD2; j_gene: TRBJ2-7; CDR3aa: CASSWRGELPPYEQYF; CDR3nt: TGTGCCAGCAGCTGGCGGGGGGAACTACCTCCCTACGAGCAGTACTTC
v_gene: TRBV11-1; abundance: .; d_gene: .; j_gene: TRBJ2-3; CDR3aa: CASSLSGTDTQYF; CDR3nt: TGTGCCAGCAGCTTAAGCGGCACAGATACGCAGTATTTT
v_gene: TRBV18; abundance: .; d_gene: .; j_gene: TRBJ2-1; CDR3aa: CASSPVPPRRASYNEQFF; CDR3nt: TGTGCCAGCTCACCGGTTCCGCCACGCAGGGCGAGTTACAATGAGCAGTTCTTC
v_gene: TRBV1; abundance: once; d_gene: .; j_gene: TRBJ2-3; CDR3aa: CTSSQEGLAGVRDTQYF; CDR3nt: TGCACCAGCAGCCAAGAGGGACTAGCGGGAGTAAGAGATACGCAGTATTTT
v_gene: TRBV28; abundance: .; d_gene: TRBD2; j_gene: TRBJ2-7; CDR3aa: CASRPQRENQYEQYF; CDR3nt: TGTGCCAGCAGACCCCAGCGGGAGAATCAGTACGAGCAGTACTTC
v_gene: TRBV9; abundance: .; d_gene: TRBD2; j_gene: TRBJ2-7; CDR3aa: CASSVEGLAHEQYF; CDR3nt: TGTGCCAGCAGCGTAGAGGGACTAGCACACGAGCAGTACTTC
v_gene: TRBV19; abundance: .; d_gene: .; j_gene: TRBJ1-1; CDR3aa: CASSIRSTEAFF; CDR3nt: TGTGCCAGTAGTATTAGGAGCACTGAAGCTTTCTTT
v_gene: TRBV6-2/TRBV6-3; abundance: .; d_gene: TRBD1; j_gene: TRBJ1-2; CDR3aa: CASSYSHPGTGDGRYTF; CDR3nt: TGTGCCAGCAGTTACTCGCACCCTGGGACAGGGGACGGGCGCTACACCTTC
v_gene: TRBV11-2; abundance: .; d_gene: .; j_gene: TRBJ1-1; CDR3aa: CASSLKLYAEAFF; CDR3nt: TGTGCCAGCAGTCTAAAATTATATGCTGAAGCTTTCTTT
v_gene: TRBV19; abundance: once; d_gene: .; j_gene: TRBJ1-6; CDR3aa: CASSIAPGSSYNSPLHF; CDR3nt: TGTGCCAGTAGTATAGCCCCCGGGAGCTCCTATAATTCACCCCTCCACTTT
v_gene: TRBV28; abundance: .; d_gene: .; j_gene: TRBJ1-5; CDR3aa: CASSLSGNNQPQHF; CDR3nt: TGTGCCAGCAGTTTATCCGGGAATAATCAGCCCCAGCATTTT
v_gene: TRBV11-2; abundance: .; d_gene: .; j_gene: TRBJ1-6; CDR3aa: CASSLAWERDSPLHF; CDR3nt: TGTGCCAGCAGCTTAGCTTGGGAGAGGGATTCACCCCTCCACTTT
v_gene: TRBV7-9; abundance: .; d_gene: .; j_gene: TRBJ2-1; CDR3aa: CASSLEFSRQSSYNEQFF; CDR3nt: TGTGCCAGCAGCTTAGAGTTTTCGAGACAGAGCTCCTACAATGAGCAGTTCTTC
v_gene: TRBV6-5; abundance: .; d_gene: .; j_gene: TRBJ1-4; CDR3aa: CASRTATNEKLFF; CDR3nt: TGTGCCAGTAGGACAGCAACTAATGAAAAACTGTTTTTT
v_gene: TRBV28; abundance: .; d_gene: .; j_gene: TRBJ1-5; CDR3aa: CASNLPSGYQPQHF; CDR3nt: TGTGCCAGCAACCTACCCAGCGGGTATCAGCCCCAGCATTTT
v_gene: TRBV2; abundance: few; d_gene: .; j_gene: TRBJ1-2; CDR3aa: CASILGQLGLGGYTF; CDR3nt: TGTGCCAGCATATTAGGACAGCTGGGGCTAGGGGGCTACACCTTC
v_gene: TRBV5-1; abundance: .; d_gene: TRBD1; j_gene: TRBJ2-1; CDR3aa: CASSLASSGTGFYNEQFF; CDR3nt: TGCGCCAGCAGCTTGGCCTCCTCCGGGACAGGGTTCTACAATGAGCAGTTCTTC
v_gene: TRBV20-1; abundance: .; d_gene: .; j_gene: TRBJ2-5; CDR3aa: CSASGGQTQETQYF; CDR3nt: TGCAGTGCTAGTGGAGGGCAGACCCAAGAGACCCAGTACTTC
v_gene: TRBV4-3; abundance: .; d_gene: TRBD2; j_gene: TRBJ2-1; CDR3aa: CASSQAALAVNSYNEQFF; CDR3nt: TGCGCCAGCAGCCAAGCTGCCCTAGCGGTTAACTCCTACAATGAGCAGTTCTTC